This is a list of T cell receptor beta chains from one sample in a study of OX40 agonist ivuxolimab in advanced cancers. The repertoire was sequenced with immunoSEQ multiplex PCR; TCRdb's copy has only in-frame clones and lacks some. The sample shows 45,000 to 50,000 clones, less than 85% of them seen only once. The sequencing here drew on CD4+ or CD8+ T cells sorted from blood, taken in a trial of the OX40 agonist ivuxolimab. All receptors derive from an adult with an advanced solid tumor such as melanoma, head and neck, liver or kidney cancer. Both conserved end residues are part of each CDR3. Fields, in order: clone size, V gene, J gene, D gene, CDR3 DNA, CDR3 protein. A D gene is named only where the DNA matches it firmly. Clone size is shown for a subset of rows, as once, few, many or a class of expanded clone.

size: .; V: TRBV19; J: TRBJ1-2; D: .; DNA: TGTGCCAGTAGTTCCGCACCCTCTAACTATGGCTACACCTTC; CDR3: CASSSAPSNYGYTF
size: .; V: TRBV19; J: TRBJ2-4; D: .; DNA: TGTGCCAGTCGGGAGCTAGCCAAAAACATTCAGTACTTC; CDR3: CASRELAKNIQYF
size: .; V: TRBV6-5; J: TRBJ2-5; D: .; DNA: TGTGCCAGCAGTACAGACACGTACCAAGAGACCCAGTACTTC; CDR3: CASSTDTYQETQYF
size: .; V: TRBV25-1; J: TRBJ2-5; D: .; DNA: TGTGCCAGCAGTGAATTGCCCAAGACGGCCCAGTACTTC; CDR3: CASSELPKTAQYF
size: .; V: TRBV18; J: TRBJ2-5; D: .; DNA: TGTGCCAGCTCACCAAGGGGCGAGACCCAGTACTTC; CDR3: CASSPRGETQYF
size: .; V: TRBV30; J: TRBJ1-6; D: .; DNA: TGTGCCTGGCGGGACGGCCAAAATTCACCCCTCCACTTT; CDR3: CAWRDGQNSPLHF
size: .; V: TRBV7-2; J: TRBJ1-4; D: TRBD1; DNA: TGTGCCAGCAGCCCGCAACAGGGGAAACTAGAAAAACTGTTTTTT; CDR3: CASSPQQGKLEKLFF
size: .; V: TRBV7-3; J: TRBJ2-1; D: .; DNA: TGTGCCAGCAGCTTACAAGCCTTCAGTGAGCAGTTCTTC; CDR3: CASSLQAFSEQFF
size: .; V: TRBV20-1; J: TRBJ2-1; D: .; DNA: TGCAGTCTTCCTCTCCACAATGAGCAGTTCTTC; CDR3: CSLPLHNEQFF
size: .; V: TRBV4-3; J: TRBJ2-7; D: .; DNA: TGCGCCAGCAGCCAAGATAGGGCCCCTACAGAGCAGTACTTC; CDR3: CASSQDRAPTEQYF
size: .; V: TRBV6-5; J: TRBJ1-1; D: TRBD1; DNA: TGTGCCAGCAGTTCCGACAGGGTTACGAACACTGAAGCTTTCTTT; CDR3: CASSSDRVTNTEAFF
size: .; V: TRBV14; J: TRBJ2-7; D: .; DNA: TGTGCCAGCAGCCAAGAGAAGGCCTCCTACGAGCAGTACTTC; CDR3: CASSQEKASYEQYF
size: .; V: TRBV7-2; J: TRBJ2-1; D: TRBD2; DNA: TGTGCCAGCAGCCAACTAGCGGGAGGGCCCTATGAGCAGTTCTTC; CDR3: CASSQLAGGPYEQFF
size: .; V: TRBV9; J: TRBJ2-5; D: TRBD2; DNA: TGTGCCAGCAGCGTCCCAGGGCTAGCGGGAGCCTCCGGGGGCAGAGAGACCCAGTACTTC; CDR3: CASSVPGLAGASGGRETQYF
size: .; V: TRBV5-1; J: TRBJ1-4; D: .; DNA: TGCGCCAGCAGCCTTGGAGACAGATATAATGAAAAACTGTTTTTT; CDR3: CASSLGDRYNEKLFF
size: .; V: TRBV29-1; J: TRBJ1-1; D: .; DNA: TGCAGCGTTGGGAGTAAATTAAACACTGAAGCTTTCTTT; CDR3: CSVGSKLNTEAFF
size: .; V: TRBV2; J: TRBJ2-7; D: .; DNA: TGTGCCAGCAGTGTAGGGGGGAGGGGCGAGCAGTACTTC; CDR3: CASSVGGRGEQYF
size: .; V: TRBV28; J: TRBJ2-7; D: TRBD1; DNA: TGTGCCAGCAGGGGGACAGGGAGCTACGAGCAGTACTTC; CDR3: CASRGTGSYEQYF
size: .; V: TRBV19; J: TRBJ1-5; D: TRBD1; DNA: TGTGCCAGTAGTATACAGGGGGCGTCGGAGCCCCAGCATTTT; CDR3: CASSIQGASEPQHF
size: medium-sized; V: TRBV11-3; J: TRBJ1-1; D: .; DNA: TGTGCCAGCAGCTTTATAAGGGAAACTGAAGCTTTCTTT; CDR3: CASSFIRETEAFF
size: .; V: TRBV6-4; J: TRBJ2-1; D: .; DNA: TGTGCCAGCAGCACGACGAGGGGAAATGAGCAGTTCTTC; CDR3: CASSTTRGNEQFF
size: .; V: TRBV7-3; J: TRBJ2-6; D: .; DNA: TGTGCCAGCAGTTCCGACTCTGGGGCCAACGTCCTGACTTTC; CDR3: CASSSDSGANVLTF
size: .; V: TRBV19; J: TRBJ1-1; D: .; DNA: TGTGCCAGTAGTGTCAGGGTTGCCACTGAAGCTTTCTTT; CDR3: CASSVRVATEAFF
size: .; V: TRBV2; J: TRBJ2-2; D: TRBD2; DNA: TGTGCCAGCAGTTCTACTAGCGGGAGTGTCGGGGAGCTGTTTTTT; CDR3: CASSSTSGSVGELFF
size: .; V: TRBV7-2; J: TRBJ2-2; D: .; DNA: TGTGCCAGCAGCTGGTTAAGTGGGGAGCTGTTTTTT; CDR3: CASSWLSGELFF
size: .; V: TRBV18; J: TRBJ1-4; D: TRBD1; DNA: TGTGCCAGCTCACCGGGACAGGAACTTAATAATGAAAAACTGTTTTTT; CDR3: CASSPGQELNNEKLFF